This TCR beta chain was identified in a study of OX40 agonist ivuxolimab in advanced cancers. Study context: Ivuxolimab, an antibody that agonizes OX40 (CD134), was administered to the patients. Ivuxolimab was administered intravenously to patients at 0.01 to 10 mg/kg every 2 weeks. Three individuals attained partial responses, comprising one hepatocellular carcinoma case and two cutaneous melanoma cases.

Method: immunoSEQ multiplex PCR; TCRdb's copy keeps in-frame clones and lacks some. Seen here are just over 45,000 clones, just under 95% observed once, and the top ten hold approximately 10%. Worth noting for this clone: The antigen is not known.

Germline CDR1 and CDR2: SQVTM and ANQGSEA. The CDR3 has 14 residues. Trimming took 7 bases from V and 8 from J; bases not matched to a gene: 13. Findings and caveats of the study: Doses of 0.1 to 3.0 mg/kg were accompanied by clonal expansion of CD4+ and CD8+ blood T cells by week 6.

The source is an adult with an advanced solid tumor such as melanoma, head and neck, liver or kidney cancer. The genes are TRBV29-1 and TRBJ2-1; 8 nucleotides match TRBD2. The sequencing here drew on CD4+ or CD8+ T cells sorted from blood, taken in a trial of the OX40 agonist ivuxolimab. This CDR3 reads CSAPPGTSGHEQFF. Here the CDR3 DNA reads TGCAGCGCCCCTCCGGGGACTAGTGGCCATGAGCAGTTCTTC.